A selection of T cell receptor beta chains follows, all from one sample in a study of blood T cell repertoires in COVID-19. Repertoires were generated with immunoSEQ multiplex PCR, while TCRdb's copy carries only in-frame clones and drops some. The sample consists of 310,000 or so clones, approximately 87% of them appearing once. The sample was peripheral blood. The receptors shown here come from a woman in her 50s with active or convalescent COVID-19. Both conserved end residues are part of each CDR3. A D gene is named only where the DNA matches it firmly. Clone size is given for some rows only: seen once, a few or many times, or a class if the clone is expanded.

j_call | d_call | v_call | clone_size | cdr3_nt | cdr3_aa
TRBJ1-4 | - | TRBV24-1 | - | TGTGCCACCAGTGATTTGCGGCCAGGGGCTTCAACTAATGAAAAACTGTTTTTT | CATSDLRPGASTNEKLFF
TRBJ1-6 | TRBD1 | TRBV13 | - | TGTGCCAGCAGCTTAGGGTCGACAGGGGGTTCACCCCTCCACTTT | CASSLGSTGGSPLHF
TRBJ2-5 | - | TRBV15 | few | TGTGCCACCAGCAGAGATCAGGAGACCCAGTACTTC | CATSRDQETQYF
TRBJ1-2 | - | TRBV6-2/TRBV6-3 | - | TGTGCCAGCAGTTACTACTCAAACTATGGCTACACCTTC | CASSYYSNYGYTF
TRBJ1-2 | - | TRBV7-8 | - | TGTGCCAGCAGCTCACAAGTACAGAATGGCTACACCTTC | CASSSQVQNGYTF
TRBJ2-7 | - | TRBV27 | - | TGTGCCACCCGAGGCGATGACTACGAGCAGTACTTC | CATRGDDYEQYF
TRBJ1-5 | - | TRBV28 | once | TGTGCCAGCAGGGGGGGTCGCTATAGCAATCAGCCCCAGCATTTT | CASRGGRYSNQPQHF
TRBJ1-1 | TRBD1 | TRBV18 | few | TGTGCCAGCTCACCCGATCTTGGACAGGCGGTTGAAACTTTCTTT | CASSPDLGQAVETFF
TRBJ2-1 | - | TRBV7-9 | - | TGTGCCAGCAGCTTAGGGTCAGGTCCCTACAATGAGCAGTTCTTC | CASSLGSGPYNEQFF
TRBJ2-7 | - | TRBV14 | few | TGTGCCAGCAGCCCCTATAGTGGTGTCTCCTACGAGCAGTACTTC | CASSPYSGVSYEQYF
TRBJ2-7 | TRBD2 | TRBV5-5 | - | TGTGCCAGCAGCCCATCTGGGAGGGCGTGGGAAGAGCAGTACTTC | CASSPSGRAWEEQYF
TRBJ1-4 | - | TRBV15 | - | TGTGCCACCAGCGGGGAACTAGGGCGGAGCGGGGATAAACTGTTTTTT | CATSGELGRSGDKLFF
TRBJ2-7 | - | TRBV7-9 | once | TGTGCCAGCAGCTCAGGACTCCGGGATCCCTACGAGCAGTACTTC | CASSSGLRDPYEQYF
TRBJ2-1 | TRBD2 | TRBV6-4 | - | TGTGCCAGCAGTGCTATGGGGACTACTTTTGATGAGCAGTTCTTC | CASSAMGTTFDEQFF
TRBJ2-3 | TRBD2 | TRBV5-1 | - | TGCGCCAGCAGCACCTCAGCGGGGAGCACAGATACGCAGTATTTT | CASSTSAGSTDTQYF
TRBJ2-6 | - | TRBV11-2 | - | TGTGCCAGCAGCTTAGATGAGAGGTTATTCTCTGGGGCCAACGTCCTGACTTTC | CASSLDERLFSGANVLTF
TRBJ2-2 | - | TRBV5-6 | - | TGTGCCAGCAGTGCTAACCTTCGGGACAAGAACACCGGGGAGCTGTTTTTT | CASSANLRDKNTGELFF
TRBJ2-1 | - | TRBV7-3 | few | TGTGCCAGCAGCCCAAATCGCGCGGGGAGACTAAATGAGCAGTTCTTC | CASSPNRAGRLNEQFF
TRBJ1-4 | TRBD1 | TRBV19 | - | TGTGCCAGTAGTATGGGACAGCCCAAGTCGGAGGGCGGGATGCTGTTTTTT | CASSMGQPKSEGGMLFF
TRBJ1-1 | - | TRBV28 | - | TGTGCCAGCAGTTTATGGGGGGGAGGCGACACTGAAGCTTTCTTT | CASSLWGGGDTEAFF
TRBJ2-7 | - | TRBV7-7 | few | TGTGCTAGCAGGTTAGGGGCGCCAAGCTCCTACGAGCAGTACTTC | CASRLGAPSSYEQYF
TRBJ2-1 | TRBD2 | TRBV11-3 | - | TGTGCCAGCAGCTTACAAACTAGCGGGGAGCAGTTCTTC | CASSLQTSGEQFF
TRBJ1-5 | - | TRBV6-5 | - | TGTGCCAGCAGTTACTCGAGGTTCAGGGCGCCTCAGCCCCAGCATTTT | CASSYSRFRAPQPQHF
TRBJ1-2 | - | TRBV30 | - | TGTGCCTGGAGTAGGAGGGGAACTCAAGATGGCTACACCTTC | CAWSRRGTQDGYTF
TRBJ1-2 | - | TRBV30 | - | TGTGCCTGGACCCTTTACCAGGGTACCTATGGCTACACCTTC | CAWTLYQGTYGYTF
TRBJ2-7 | TRBD2 | TRBV27 | - | TGTGCCAGCAGTCCCGGGAGGCCAATTCACGAGCAGTACTTC | CASSPGRPIHEQYF
TRBJ2-3 | - | TRBV3-1/TRBV3-2 | - | TGTGCCAGCAGCCAGGGACTCCCGGGGGATACGCAGTATTTT | CASSQGLPGDTQYF
TRBJ1-1 | TRBD1 | TRBV7-8 | - | TGTGCCAGCAGCAAACGGGACAGCAACACTGAAGCTTTCTTT | CASSKRDSNTEAFF
TRBJ2-5 | - | TRBV6-5 | - | TGTGCCAGCAGACGTGGGTCGGGGGGCCCAGAGACCCAGTACTTC | CASRRGSGGPETQYF
TRBJ1-1 | - | TRBV3-1/TRBV3-2 | - | TGTGCCAGCAGCCAAGAAATCGGACAGCAAGTGGACACTGAAGCTTTCTTT | CASSQEIGQQVDTEAFF
TRBJ2-5 | - | TRBV6-2/TRBV6-3 | - | TGTGCCAGCAGTTACTCGGGGACACGAGAAGAGACCCAGTACTTC | CASSYSGTREETQYF
TRBJ2-7 | TRBD1 | TRBV7-8 | - | TGTGCCAGCAGCTTCGCCGGCTCCGGGACAGAGCCCTACGAGCAGTACTTC | CASSFAGSGTEPYEQYF
TRBJ1-5 | - | TRBV29-1 | - | TGCAGCGTTGGTGGGGGCCGGGGTCAGCCCCAGCATTTT | CSVGGGRGQPQHF
TRBJ1-5 | - | TRBV5-8 | - | TGTGCCAGCAGCCTAGGACAGAGACAGAATCAGCCCCAGCATTTT | CASSLGQRQNQPQHF
TRBJ2-3 | - | TRBV12-3/TRBV12-4 | - | TGTGCCAGTCAAACTACAGATACGCAGTATTTT | CASQTTDTQYF
TRBJ1-1 | - | TRBV27 | - | TGTGCCAGCAGTTCCCTCATGATGAGCACTGAAGCTTTCTTT | CASSSLMMSTEAFF
TRBJ2-4 | - | TRBV4-1 | - | TGCGCCAGCAGCCAAGAACAAGTCAAAAACATTCAGTACTTC | CASSQEQVKNIQYF
TRBJ1-1 | - | TRBV5-6 | few | TGTGCCAGCAGTATTGTAGGGGTGAACACTGAAGCTTTCTTT | CASSIVGVNTEAFF
TRBJ1-6 | - | TRBV28 | - | TGTGCCAGCAGTCCCCCTGGACAGAGCTATAATTCACCCCTCCACTTT | CASSPPGQSYNSPLHF
TRBJ1-1 | TRBD1 | TRBV29-1 | once | TGCAGCAGTGTGGACAGGAAGGTTATCACTAAGACTGAAGCTTTCTTT | CSSVDRKVITKTEAFF
TRBJ2-1 | TRBD2 | TRBV11-3 | - | TGTGCCAGCAGCTTAGGGGCCGTGGTCGGGAGGCCCGGGGGGAATGAGCAGTTCTTC | CASSLGAVVGRPGGNEQFF
TRBJ1-2 | - | TRBV27 | - | TGTGCCAGCAGTTTAGGCAGGGTCACTGGCGGCTACACCTTC | CASSLGRVTGGYTF
TRBJ1-3 | TRBD1 | TRBV7-2 | - | TGTGCCAGCAGCTACACCCAGGGGGGCTCTGGAAACACCATATATTTT | CASSYTQGGSGNTIYF
TRBJ2-5 | - | TRBV7-9 | many | TGTGCCAGCAGCCGTGGACAGGGAGGGAAAGAGACCCAGTACTTC | CASSRGQGGKETQYF
TRBJ2-7 | - | TRBV28 | - | TGTGCCAGCAGTTCCGGACAGAAGTCCTACGAGCAGTACTTC | CASSSGQKSYEQYF
TRBJ1-1 | TRBD1 | TRBV11-2 | - | TGTGCCAGCAGCTTACGGGGACAGGGCCCTTTCACTGAAGCTTTCTTT | CASSLRGQGPFTEAFF
TRBJ1-5 | TRBD1 | TRBV7-2 | - | TGTGCCAGCAGCCTTGGACAGGGTAGTCAGCCCCAGCATTTT | CASSLGQGSQPQHF
TRBJ2-1 | TRBD2 | TRBV19 | few | TGTGCCAGTAGACCCCAGGGACTAGCGGGAGTCAATGAGCAGTTCTTC | CASRPQGLAGVNEQFF
TRBJ1-1 | TRBD1 | TRBV19 | - | TGTGCCAGTAGGCGGGACAGCTTGAACACTGAAGCTTTCTTT | CASRRDSLNTEAFF
TRBJ1-2 | - | TRBV27 | - | TGTGCCAGCAGTCCTCGGGGGGATGGCTACACCTTC | CASSPRGDGYTF